The text below deals with one T cell receptor (beta chain). This entry comes from a study of blood T cell repertoires in COVID-19. Overall study context: Samples taken during acute and convalescent COVID-19 were collected in the United States, Italy and Spain. Nucleic acid was either cDNA or gDNA, and it came from T cells, B-cell-depleted T cells, or PBMCs.

As handled by the study authors: Estimates of nucleated cell counts were drawn from the amplification of reference gene primers. Sequenced by immunoSEQ multiplex PCR; TCRdb stores in-frame clones only, minus some. The V and J calls and clone size are taken from that table; D and trimming were inferred from the DNA. Of 130,000 or so clones in the sample, more than 85% are singletons; the top ten hold roughly 18%. CDR3 length: 15 amino acids. In germline, CDR1 is SNHLY, CDR2 FYNNEI. The ends lost 6 bases at V and 7 bases at J; junction bases unmatched: 4. This TCR was sampled from a man in his forties or fifties with active or convalescent COVID-19. Specimen: peripheral blood. The chain links TRBV2 to TRBJ2-2; 14 bases line up with TRBD2. The CDR3 coding sequence is TGTGCCAGCAGGGGACTAGCGGGAGTAGGCGGGGAGCTGTTTTTT. This codes for CASRGLAGVGGELFF.